This T cell receptor (beta chain) emerged from a study of cytomegalovirus exposure and HLA in healthy donors. Primers for the PCR totalled 60 Vbeta and 13 Jbeta. This table comes from immunoSEQ multiplex PCR, and its TCRdb copy is limited to in-frame clones, with some not included. The data hold about 130,000 clones, with 8.5% to 10% observed a single time. V dropped 2 bases and J dropped 3 bases, with 16 bases sitting between them. CDR1 and CDR2 (germline): MNHEY, SVGAGI. The CDR3 covers 16 residues. Within the sample, this clone is medium-sized. Donors counted as nominally healthy when sampled, yet unrecorded immune exposures were likely.

Sample: PBMCs. The chain uses TRBV6-5 and TRBJ1-1; D remains unclear. The source of this sequence is a middle-aged man in good health and CMV-seronegative. DNA of the CDR3: TGTGCCAGCAGTTACGGACTTATATTCGATGACACTGAAGCTTTCTTT. Translating gives CASSYGLIFDDTEAFF.